This T cell receptor beta chain is drawn from a study of blood T cell repertoires in COVID-19. Looking at the study overall: The study drew acute and convalescent COVID-19 samples from the United States, Italy and Spain. Nucleic acid was either cDNA or gDNA, and it came from T cells, B-cell-depleted T cells, or PBMCs.

Clones were sequenced by immunoSEQ multiplex PCR, and TCRdb holds only the in-frame ones, with some missing. The sample yields approximately 110,000 clones, 70% to 85% seen once. Material for sequencing was peripheral blood. This clonotype was obtained from a human donor with acute or convalescent COVID-19. The donor label of this sample is uncertain.

CDR3 loop: CASSRRFSDDTQYF. In DNA form, the CDR3 reads TGTGCCAGCAGCCGCAGGTTTAGCGACGATACGCAGTATTTT. This chain uses TRBV5-4 with TRBJ2-3; tentative D call: TRBD2 (5 bases). CDR1 is SGHNT, CDR2 YYREEE, per germline (reference sequence). The CDR3 spans 14 residues. V lost 4 bases and J lost 6, with 15 bases in between.